A few counts support the clone carrying this TCR beta chain. This record belongs to a study of T-cell reconstitution after alpha-beta-depleted transplantation in children. A library of TCRbeta sequences, prepared with unique molecular identifiers, was generated. TCRdb re-called the PCR reads through MiXCR, storing one row per CDR3 protein. The repertoire holds roughly 500,000 distinct CDR3 sequences, around a third seen once, with 2% to 3% in the top ten. The source is a human donor who donated a stem cell graft to a child with aplastic anemia. Material: PBMCs from the stem cell graft donor, obtained from the stem cell graft.

The DNA of the CDR3 is TGTGCCAGCAGCTTAAGACAGGGGGTCTACGAGCAGTACTTC. Translating it yields CASSLRQGVYEQYF. The chain recombines TRBV7-2 with TRBJ2-7; 9 bases map to TRBD1. The CDR3 spans 14 residues. V was clipped by 2 bases and J by 3 bases; unmatched bases: 2. Germline V gene lookup returns CDR1 SGHTA and CDR2 FQGNSA. Full variable domain (rest looked up from reference TRBV7-2 and TRBJ2-7): GAGVSQSPSNKVTEKGKDVELRCDPISGHTALYWYRQSLGQGLEFLIYFQGNSAPDKSGLPSDRFSAERTGGSVSTLTIQRTQQEDSAVYLCASSLRQGVYEQYFGPGTRLTVT.